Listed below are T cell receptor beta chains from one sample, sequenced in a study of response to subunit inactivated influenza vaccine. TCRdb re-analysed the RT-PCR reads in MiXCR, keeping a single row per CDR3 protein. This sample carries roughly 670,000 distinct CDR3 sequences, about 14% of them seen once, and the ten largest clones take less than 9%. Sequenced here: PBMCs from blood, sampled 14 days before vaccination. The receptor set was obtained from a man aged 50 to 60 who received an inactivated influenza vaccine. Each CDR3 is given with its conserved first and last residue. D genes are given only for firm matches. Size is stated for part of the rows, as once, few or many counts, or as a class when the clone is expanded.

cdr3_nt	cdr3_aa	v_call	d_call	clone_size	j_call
TGCAGTGCTAGCGGGCAGAACACCGGGGAGCTGTTTTTT	CSASGQNTGELFF	TRBV20-1	-	-	TRBJ2-2
TGCGCCAGCAGGGCAGGGTCCTACGAGCAGTACTTC	CASRAGSYEQYF	TRBV5-1	-	few	TRBJ2-7
TGCAGTGCTAGGAGTGGGACTAGCGGGGGAGCCGGGGAGCTGTTTTTT	CSARSGTSGGAGELFF	TRBV20-1	TRBD2	many	TRBJ2-2
TGTGCCAGCACCCTACTACAGGGTAATGAGCAGTTCTTC	CASTLLQGNEQFF	TRBV7-2	-	-	TRBJ2-1
TGTGCCAGCAGTTACTCGGTCGGGAGCCTCATGAACACTGAAGCTTTCTTT	CASSYSVGSLMNTEAFF	TRBV6-2/TRBV6-3	-	-	TRBJ1-1
TGTGCCAGCACCATGTCCCGAATCACAGATACGCAGTATTTT	CASTMSRITDTQYF	TRBV12-3/TRBV12-4	-	many	TRBJ2-3
TGCAGTGCTAGAGATCGGACAGGGTATCAGCCCCAGCATTTT	CSARDRTGYQPQHF	TRBV20-1	TRBD1	-	TRBJ1-5
TGTGCCAGCAGCTGGCGGGAGAAAGAGACCCAGTACTTC	CASSWREKETQYF	TRBV7-2	TRBD2	few	TRBJ2-5
TGTGCTAGCAGCTCCGGATTAGGGATAGACAATGAGCAGTTCTTC	CASSSGLGIDNEQFF	TRBV7-7	-	many	TRBJ2-1
TGCGCCAGCAGCCAAGCCGTCGACCTGCGGGAGGAAAAACTGTTTTTT	CASSQAVDLREEKLFF	TRBV4-1	-	many	TRBJ1-4
TGCGCCAGCAGCCCCGATGCTAGCGCCCCCTACAATGAGCAGTTCTTC	CASSPDASAPYNEQFF	TRBV5-1	-	-	TRBJ2-1
TGTGCCAGCAGCCCCCTCGACAGGGGAGGGTACGAGCAGTACTTC	CASSPLDRGGYEQYF	TRBV7-9	-	-	TRBJ2-7
TGCAGCGTCGCCGAGTTACGGGACAGGGGGGCAGATACGCAGTATTTT	CSVAELRDRGADTQYF	TRBV29-1	TRBD1	-	TRBJ2-3
TGTGCCAGCTCTGCCTTAGCCAAAAACATTCAGTACTTC	CASSALAKNIQYF	TRBV11-2	-	few	TRBJ2-4
TGTGCCAGCAGTCCAATGACAGCAACTAATGAAAAACTGTTTTTT	CASSPMTATNEKLFF	TRBV27	-	-	TRBJ1-4
TGCGCCAGCAGCTTGGCCTCAGGGGTCACCGGGGAGCTGTTTTTT	CASSLASGVTGELFF	TRBV5-1	-	-	TRBJ2-2
TGCAGTGCTAGTCCCGGGAGATATAATTCACCCCTCCACTTT	CSASPGRYNSPLHF	TRBV20-1	-	-	TRBJ1-6
TGTGCCATCAGTGGGGATGCCCACGACCTCTACGAGCAGTACTTC	CAISGDAHDLYEQYF	TRBV10-3	-	few	TRBJ2-7
TGCAGTGCTAGAGATGGGACTTTCAACACCGGGGAGCTGTTTTTT	CSARDGTFNTGELFF	TRBV20-1	-	few	TRBJ2-2
TGTGCCAGCAGCTTATCCCGTTCCTCAGGGGTTCGTAATTCACCCCTCCACTTT	CASSLSRSSGVRNSPLHF	TRBV11-2	-	few	TRBJ1-6
TGTGCCACCAGTGATGCCGCTCGAGTTGCCTACAATGAGCAGTTCTTC	CATSDAARVAYNEQFF	TRBV24-1	-	many	TRBJ2-1